Listed here is a single T cell receptor beta chain. This specimen belongs to a study of blood T cell repertoires in COVID-19. Overall study: The United States, Italy and Spain provided the acute and convalescent COVID-19 samples. PBMCs, B-cell-depleted T cells, or T cells were the source of the cDNA or gDNA that made up the material.

Per the study methods: Researchers report that nucleated cell counts were estimated from reference gene primer amplification. Some clones are missing from TCRdb's copy, which holds only in-frame ones; the method was immunoSEQ multiplex PCR. The V and J calls and clone size are taken from that table; D and trimming were inferred from the DNA. The data hold some 150,000 clones, with about 87% observed a single time. Trimming cost V 8 bases and J 7 bases; bases outside gene matches: 9. Germline CDR1 is MNHEY and CDR2 is SVGAGI. The CDR3 extends over 14 amino acids. Sequenced material: peripheral blood. The TCR sequence derives from a human donor in a cohort sampled during active COVID-19. The gene calls are TRBV6-5 and TRBJ2-1; 9 nucleotides align to TRBD2. Here the CDR3 DNA reads TGTGCCAGCGCAGCGGGGGGTGTTTCGAATGAGCAGTTCTTC. It translates to CASAAGGVSNEQFF.